Shown below are 15 T cell receptor beta chains from a single sample sequenced in a study of blood T cell repertoires in COVID-19. Repertoires were generated with immunoSEQ multiplex PCR, while TCRdb's copy carries only in-frame clones and drops some. Here the sample spans some 220,000 clones, 88% being singletons. Sequencing was done on a sample of PBMCs or T cells enriched from blood (not recorded which). These receptors were taken from a woman aged 25 to 45 who had recovered from COVID-19.

This clone has a handful of counts. The chain employs TRBV4-1 and TRBJ1-5; TRBD1 agrees at 7 bases. CDR3 length equals 17 residues. Germline CDR1 is MGHRA and CDR2 is YSYEKL. V gave up 1 base and J gave up 4 bases; unmatched junction bases: 10. The CDR3 nucleotides are TGCGCCAGCAGCCAAGGACCAACAGGGGCCAAAAATCAGCCCCAGCATTTT. Its protein is CASSQGPTGAKNQPQHF.

The chain is built from TRBV2 and TRBJ1-1; 7 bases are a match to TRBD1. The germline CDR1 and CDR2 sequences are SNHLY and FYNNEI. V shed 9 bases and J 0 bases; nucleotides not matched to a gene: 7. The CDR3 length is 14 residues. The CDR3 reads CARRTGQLNTEAFF. The CDR3 region has the DNA TGTGCCAGGAGGACAGGACAATTGAACACTGAAGCTTTCTTT.

This chain joins TRBV19 and TRBJ1-4; D remains unclear. Germline values: CDR1 LNHDA, CDR2 SQIVND (reference sequence). Between the trimmed V and J ends, which lost 1 base and 5 bases, there was a span of 11 bases. The CDR3 contains 15 residues. Here the CDR3 DNA reads TGTGCCAGTAGTATAGGGGCGCACGAAAATGAAAAACTGTTTTTT. It encodes CASSIGAHENEKLFF.

This clone was picked up a small number of times. CDR3 amino acids: CASSVDTGGYTF. CDR3 in DNA: TGTGCCAGCAGCGTAGATACCGGGGGCTACACCTTC. The chain uses TRBV9 and TRBJ1-2; no clear D gene. The V end was cut by 0 bases, the J end by 8 bases, with 8 bases between. CDR1 and CDR2 from the germline V gene are SGDLS and YYNGEE. The CDR3 is made up of 12 amino acids.

There are a few counts of this clone. This sequence joins TRBV19 and TRBJ2-1; 7 bases line up with TRBD1. The germline gives CDR1 LNHDA, CDR2 SQIVND (reference sequence). This CDR3 is built from 12 residues. The V gene end was trimmed by 7 bases and the J gene end by 7 bases; junction bases not matched to a gene: 4. As DNA, the CDR3 is TGTGCCAGTAAGACAGGGATGAATGAGCAGTTCTTC. It encodes CASKTGMNEQFF. Complete variable domain (other parts from reference TRBV19 and TRBJ2-1): DGGITQSPKYLFRKEGQNVTLSCEQNLNHDAMYWYRQDPGQGLRLIYYSQIVNDFQKGDIAEGYSVSREKKESFPLTVTSAQKNPTAFYLCASKTGMNEQFFGPGTRLTVL.

The V call is TRBV2, the J call TRBJ1-2; no definite D call. The CDR3 is made up of 12 amino acids. Germline V lookup: CDR1 SNHLY, CDR2 FYNNEI. The V end lost 7 bases, the J end lost 3 bases, and 9 bases lay between the germline ends. The CDR3 bases are TGTGCCAGCACCGAACAACACTATGGCTACACCTTC. Its protein product is CASTEQHYGYTF.

V is TRBV7-9 and J is TRBJ1-5; tentatively, D is TRBD1 (6 bases). CDR1 SEHNR and CDR2 FQNEAQ come from the germline V gene (reference sequence). The CDR3 extends over 13 amino acids. V was pared by 7 bases and J by 5 bases, with 12 bases between. The DNA for the CDR3 is TGTGCCAGCAACACAGGGTCGGATCAGCCCCAGCATTTT. This translates into CASNTGSDQPQHF.

The chain has TRBV15 and TRBJ1-1, with D possibly being TRBD1 (5 bases). This CDR3 is 15 amino acids long. Trimming shortened V by 5 bases and J by 0 bases, and 13 bases separated the two germline ends. Germline V gives CDR1 LNHNV, CDR2 YYDKDF (reference sequence). The CDR3 region has the DNA TGTGCCACCAGCGTCGACCGGGGGATGAACACTGAAGCTTTCTTT. Encoded protein: CATSVDRGMNTEAFF.

V is TRBV14 and J is TRBJ2-5; D possibly corresponds to TRBD1 (6 bases). V was cut by 1 base and J by 1 base, with 13 bases left in between. The CDR3 runs to 16 residues. Germline assignment: CDR1 SGHDN and CDR2 FVKESK. The CDR3 region has the DNA TGTGCCAGCAGCCAAGTGCCAGGGGTGTTCCAAGAGACCCAGTACTTC. Encoded protein: CASSQVPGVFQETQYF.

This chain connects TRBV19 to TRBJ1-2; possible D gene TRBD1, 6 bases. The ends were cut back, 4 bases at V and 6 bases at J, with 6 bases in the middle. Germline V gene lookup returns CDR1 LNHDA and CDR2 SQIVND (reference sequence). The CDR3 length is 11 residues. CDR3 region: CASSTGDGYTF. The CDR3 bases are TGTGCCAGTAGTACAGGGGATGGCTACACCTTC.

The gene calls are TRBV29-1 and TRBJ2-5; unclear D gene. V was trimmed by 4 bases and J by 3 bases, leaving 9 bases between them. Germline V CDR1 and CDR2: SQVTM, ANQGSEA. This CDR3 spans 12 amino acids. The DNA of the CDR3 is TGCAGCGTTGGGCCTAGTAAAGAGACCCAGTACTTC. Translated: CSVGPSKETQYF.

This clone was recorded only once. The chain joins TRBV10-3 to TRBJ1-5; 7 bases line up with TRBD1. Germline V CDR1 and CDR2: ENHRY, SYGVKD. Trimming took 0 bases from V and 14 from J; bases not matched to a gene: 7. The CDR3 covers 13 residues. The DNA of the CDR3 is TGTGCCATCAGTGAGTCGTTCTGGGACAGAAAGCATTTT. Encoded protein: CAISESFWDRKHF.

V usage is TRBV27 and J usage is TRBJ2-7; 7 bases are a match to TRBD1. CDR3 length: 15 amino acids. Trimming cost V 0 bases and J 3 bases; bases outside gene matches: 5. CDR1 is MNHEY, CDR2 SMNVEV, per germline (reference sequence). CDR3 in DNA: TGTGCCAGCAGTTTATCCCCGACAGGGTACTACGAGCAGTACTTC. As protein: CASSLSPTGYYEQYF.

The chain is built from TRBV6-2 or TRBV6-3 and TRBJ2-7; 9 bases agree with TRBD2. This CDR3 is built from 15 residues. Germline-derived CDR1 and CDR2 are MNHEY and SVGEGT. Losses at the gene ends were 5 bases for V and 3 bases for J; bases not matched to a gene: 8. The CDR3 bases are TGTGCCAGCAGTCGATTAGCGGGGGTTGGCTACGAGCAGTACTTC. This sequence encodes CASSRLAGVGYEQYF.

This clone came up many times. The genes are TRBV10-3 and TRBJ2-7, with TRBD2 matching over 15 bases. Germline loops: CDR1 ENHRY, CDR2 SYGVKD. The V and J ends lost 7 bases and 6 bases, in that order; junction bases with no gene match: 7. The CDR3 is 15 residues long. This chain's CDR3 is CAINRGLAGGVEQYF. CDR3 nucleotides: TGTGCCATCAATAGGGGACTAGCGGGGGGAGTCGAGCAGTACTTC.